The 13 T cell receptor beta chains below come from one sample, sequenced in a study of cytomegalovirus exposure and HLA in healthy donors. Sequenced by immunoSEQ multiplex PCR; TCRdb stores in-frame clones only, minus some. The data hold 150,000 to 200,000 clones, with more than 75% observed a single time. Material for sequencing was PBMCs. These receptors all stem from a man aged 18 to 30 in good health and CMV-seropositive.

The chain couples TRBV4-1 to TRBJ2-5; D unclear. CDR3 length: 15 amino acids. Germline V gives CDR1 MGHRA, CDR2 YSYEKL. V dropped 0 bases and J dropped 5 bases, with 13 bases sitting between them. CDR3 protein: CASSQDTAIEETQYF. The CDR3 DNA reads as TGCGCCAGCAGCCAAGATACAGCCATAGAGGAGACCCAGTACTTC.

The chain employs TRBV2 and TRBJ2-3; 11 bases are a match to TRBD2. The CDR3 runs 15 residues. CDR1 SNHLY and CDR2 FYNNEI come from the germline V gene. J was trimmed by 0 bases and V by 7 bases; bases with no gene match: 3. The CDR3 bases are TGTGCCAGCATGGGGACTAGCGGAAGCACAGATACGCAGTATTTT. Translation gives CASMGTSGSTDTQYF.

This rearrangement joins TRBV28 to TRBJ1-2; D uncertain. The V gene lost 8 bases and the J gene lost 3 bases, with 4 bases spanning the gap. Looked up from germline, CDR1 is MDHEN and CDR2 is SYDVKM. The CDR3 is made up of 10 amino acids. Here the CDR3 reads CASFDYGYTF. CDR3 DNA: TGTGCCAGCTTCGACTATGGCTACACCTTC.

The genes are TRBV27 and TRBJ2-2; D is undetermined. The CDR3 is made up of 13 amino acids. Germline V gene sequence: CDR1 MNHEY, CDR2 SMNVEV (reference sequence). The V end was cut by 3 bases, the J end by 7 bases, with 9 bases between. The CDR3 is CASSFSSSGELFF. The CDR3, as DNA: TGTGCCAGCAGTTTTAGTAGTAGCGGGGAGCTGTTTTTT.

V and J are TRBV28 and TRBJ1-2; TRBD1 agrees at 8 bases. The V segment lost 4 bases and the J segment 8 bases; nucleotides outside the gene matches: 9. The CDR3 runs 14 residues. The V gene's germline CDR1 is MDHEN and CDR2 SYDVKM. CDR3 region: CASSSHRQGQGYTF. CDR3 bases: TGTGCCAGCAGTTCCCATCGACAGGGGCAGGGCTACACCTTC.

A few counts support this clone. Other DNA sequences in the same sample also yield this CDR3. The chain links TRBV5-1 to TRBJ2-3; TRBD2 agrees at 12 bases. The CDR3 has 18 residues. The V and J ends lost 0 bases and 2 bases, in that order; junction bases with no gene match: 7. Germline CDR1 is SGHRS and CDR2 is YFSETQ. The CDR3 here is CASSLALAGGPDTDTQYF. CDR3 DNA: TGCGCCAGCAGCTTGGCTCTAGCGGGAGGGCCAGACACAGATACGCAGTATTTT.

The CDR3 is CASSSSGDRFQPQHF. The CDR3 DNA follows: TGTGCCAGCAGCTCCTCGGGGGACAGGTTCCAGCCCCAGCATTTT. The chain links TRBV9 to TRBJ1-5; TRBD1 agrees at 8 bases. Germline lookup yields CDR1 SGDLS and CDR2 YYNGEE. J gave up 7 bases and V 4 bases, and 10 bases lay outside the gene matches. The CDR3 contains 15 residues. Using reference TRBV9 and TRBJ1-5 for the parts outside the CDR3, the full variable domain is DSGVTQTPKHLITATGQRVTLRCSPRSGDLSVYWYQQSLDQGLQFLIQYYNGEERAKGNILERFSAQQFPDLHSELNLSSLELGDSALYFCASSSSGDRFQPQHFGDGTRLSIL.

This clone has only a few counts. The rearrangement uses TRBV4-1 and TRBJ1-1; D is possibly TRBD1 (5 bases). The germline V gene encodes CDR1 MGHRA and CDR2 YSYEKL. V lost 2 bases to trimming and J lost 1 base, with 14 bases between them. The CDR3 is 16 residues long. In nucleotides, the CDR3 is TGCGCCAGCAGCCAATTGGGGAGGACAAAGAACACTGAAGCTTTCTTT. It specifies CASSQLGRTKNTEAFF.

J is TRBJ2-7 and V is TRBV27, with D perhaps TRBD1 (6 bases). From germline, CDR1 is MNHEY and CDR2 SMNVEV (reference sequence). The CDR3 is 13 amino acids. The germline V and J ends were trimmed by 3 bases and 6 bases, with 12 bases remaining between them. The CDR3 protein is CASSFVQGREQYF. CDR3 bases: TGTGCCAGCAGTTTCGTCCAGGGGCGCGAGCAGTACTTC.

V usage is TRBV7-2 and J usage is TRBJ1-2; 8 nucleotides agree with TRBD1. The length of the CDR3 is 15 residues. With V trimmed by 5 bases and J by 7 bases, 12 bases remained unmatched. Per the germline V gene, CDR1 is SGHTA and CDR2 is FQGNSA. The CDR3 region is CASSPQSGQGLGYTF. CDR3 coding DNA: TGTGCCAGCAGCCCGCAGAGTGGACAGGGACTTGGCTACACCTTC.

The chain uses TRBV29-1 and TRBJ2-7, with 8 bases identical to TRBD1. The CDR3 is 15 residues long. Germline V CDR1 and CDR2: SQVTM, ANQGSEA. J gave up 7 bases and V 3 bases, and 14 bases lay outside the gene matches. As DNA, the CDR3 is TGCAGCGTTGAGGATCCATCAGGGGGCCTTGGGGAGCAGTACTTC. Its translation is CSVEDPSGGLGEQYF.

The V call is TRBV28, the J call TRBJ1-5, with TRBD1 identical over 8 bases. The V and J ends lost 5 bases and 3 bases, in that order; junction bases with no gene match: 9. The germline CDR1 and CDR2 sequences are MDHEN and SYDVKM. CDR3 length equals 16 residues. CDR3 in DNA: TGTGCCAGCAGTCCGGAACAGGGGGGCCTCAATCAGCCCCAGCATTTT. It yields the protein CASSPEQGGLNQPQHF.

This sequence joins TRBV6-5 and TRBJ2-7; D gene unclear. The CDR3 runs to 12 residues. Deletions cut 6 bases from V and 0 bases from J, with 6 bases between. Per germline, CDR1 MNHEY and CDR2 SVGAGI. CDR3 DNA sequence: TGTGCCAGCAGGCGGAGCTCCTACGAGCAGTACTTC. This gives the protein CASRRSSYEQYF.